This T cell receptor beta chain was captured in a study of shared clonotypes between healthy human individuals. Germline V CDR1 and CDR2: SGHRS, YFSETQ. The J segment lost 1 base and the V segment lost 4 bases, leaving 9 bases of the junction unmatched. The CDR3 has 16 residues. This table comes from immunoSEQ multiplex PCR, and its TCRdb copy is limited to in-frame clones, with some not included. The repertoire consists of some 1.5 million clones, with 95% to 99% occurring once and the leading ten covering about 0.42%. This clone was picked up one time. Sequencing was carried out using naive CD4+ T cells sorted from blood. Subset of the sample: CD45RA+ positively selected. V is TRBV5-1 and J is TRBJ2-5; 8 bases are a match to TRBD1. This clonotype originated in a man aged 30 to 45 in good health. CDR3 in amino acids: CASSPPGGASQETQYF. The CDR3 nucleotides are TGCGCCAGCAGCCCACCAGGGGGCGCGAGCCAAGAGACCCAGTACTTC.